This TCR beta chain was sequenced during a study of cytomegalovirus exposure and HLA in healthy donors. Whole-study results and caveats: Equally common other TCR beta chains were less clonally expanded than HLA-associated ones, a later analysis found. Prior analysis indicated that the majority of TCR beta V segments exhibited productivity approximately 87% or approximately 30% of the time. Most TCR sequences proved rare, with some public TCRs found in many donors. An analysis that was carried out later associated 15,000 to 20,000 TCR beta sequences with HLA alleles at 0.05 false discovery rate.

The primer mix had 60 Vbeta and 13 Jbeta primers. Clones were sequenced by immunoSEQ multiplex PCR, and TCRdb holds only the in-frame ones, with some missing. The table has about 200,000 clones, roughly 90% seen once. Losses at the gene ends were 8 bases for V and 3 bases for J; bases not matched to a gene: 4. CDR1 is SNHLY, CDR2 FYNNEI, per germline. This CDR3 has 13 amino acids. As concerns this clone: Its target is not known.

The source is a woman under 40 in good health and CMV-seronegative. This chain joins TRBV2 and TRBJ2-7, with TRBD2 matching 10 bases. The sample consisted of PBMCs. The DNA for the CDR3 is TGTGCCAGCCAGCGGGGGGGAAGCTACGAGCAGTACTTC. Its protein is CASQRGGSYEQYF.